This T cell receptor beta chain was captured in a study of cytomegalovirus exposure and HLA in healthy donors. Study summary: Earlier, almost 120 million unique TCR beta sequences were recovered from about 179 million T cells by an analysis. Notes on the study in general: Relative to the roughly 700-donor mean, N-insertions were reportedly fewer in an Asian-associated ancestry cluster in a later analysis.

Amplification used 60 Vbeta primers and 13 Jbeta primers. The table came from immunoSEQ multiplex PCR; TCRdb's copy has only in-frame clones and leaves some out. The sample holds over 80,000 clones, 81% seen once. Trimming took 5 bases from V and 3 from J; bases not matched to a gene: 8. From germline, CDR1 is MDHEN and CDR2 SYDVKM. The CDR3 sequence is 15 residues long. About this clone itself: Its antigen is still unknown.

The sample taken for sequencing was PBMCs. This receptor was identified in a man aged 35 to 55 in good health and CMV-seropositive. V is TRBV28 and J is TRBJ1-1; 8 bases align to TRBD1. The CDR3, as DNA: TGTGCCAGCAGTCAGACTCAGGGGGCTGACACTGAAGCTTTCTTT. This encodes CASSQTQGADTEAFF.